This T cell receptor (beta chain) was recovered during a study of T cells in localized non-small cell lung cancer. This clone appeared once. The antigen remains unidentified. Using immunoSEQ multiplex PCR, the repertoire was profiled, and TCRdb retains in-frame clones only, with some absent. The table records about 130,000 clones, around 89% of them present only once. V gave up 5 bases and J gave up 4 bases, with 9 bases separating them. The germline gives CDR1 KGHSH, CDR2 LQKENI. This CDR3 is 12 amino acids long. Regarding the study as a whole: Uninvolved nearby lung showed the greatest T cell clonality, exceeding that found in tumor. Longer overall survival was linked to higher blood T cell density.

The V and J genes are TRBV18 and TRBJ2-7; unclear D gene. The clonotype comes from a female donor at least 60 years old with stage I lung adenocarcinoma. This material consisted of peripheral blood, taken before any cancer treatment. The CDR3 protein is CASSSTSYEQYF. CDR3 in DNA: TGTGCCAGCTCATCGACCAGTTACGAGCAGTACTTC.